One sample yielded the 23 T cell receptor beta chains listed below, sequenced in a study of OX40 agonist ivuxolimab in advanced cancers. Sequencing used immunoSEQ multiplex PCR; TCRdb keeps in-frame clones, though not all of them. The table lists tens of thousands of clones, 85% to 90% of them singletons. Material: CD4+ or CD8+ T cells sorted from blood, obtained in a trial of the OX40 agonist ivuxolimab. The receptors were sampled from an adult with an advanced solid tumor such as melanoma, head and neck, liver or kidney cancer.

This clone was seen only a few times. The junction departs from germline at one end; a sequencing error may be responsible. V and J are TRBV27 and TRBJ1-1, with 10 bases matching TRBD1. The V gene's germline CDR1 is MNHEY and CDR2 SMNVEV (reference sequence). This CDR3 region has 13 residues. The CDR3 sequence is CASSYRTGTGARF. CDR3 bases: TGTGCCAGCAGTTATAGGACCGGGACAGGGGCTCGCTTT.

The rearrangement joins TRBV13 to TRBJ2-2; 11 bases fit TRBD1. Germline CDR1 is PRHDT and CDR2 is FYEKMQ (reference sequence). The CDR3 consists of 17 residues. Losses at the gene ends were 2 bases for V and 3 bases for J; bases not matched to a gene: 5. CDR3 DNA: TGTGCCAGCAGCTTAAGGACAGGGGGCATGGACACCGGGGAGCTGTTTTTT. The encoded protein is CASSLRTGGMDTGELFF.

The genes are TRBV2 and TRBJ2-1; D perhaps matches TRBD2 (6 bases). Germline-derived CDR1 and CDR2 are SNHLY and FYNNEI. CDR3 length: 14 residues. V dropped 8 bases and J dropped 7 bases, with 18 bases sitting between them. The CDR3 DNA reads as TGTGCCAGCTCTGGGGTAGCGGAGGGGAATGAGCAGTTCTTC. Translation gives CASSGVAEGNEQFF. Full variable domain (missing parts from reference TRBV2 and TRBJ2-1): EPEVTQTPSHQVTQMGQEVILRCVPISNHLYFYWYRQILGQKVEFLVSFYNNEISEKSEIFDDQFSVERPDGSNFTLKIRSTKLEDSAMYFCASSGVAEGNEQFFGPGTRLTVL.

The chain recombines TRBV29-1 with TRBJ2-2; D is ambiguous. Between the trimmed V and J ends, which lost 4 bases and 0 bases, there was a span of 12 bases. Germline CDR1 is SQVTM and CDR2 is ANQGSEA. This CDR3 spans 15 amino acids. CDR3: CSVGSTNANTGELFF. The DNA for the CDR3 is TGCAGCGTTGGAAGCACCAACGCGAACACCGGGGAGCTGTTTTTT.

CDR3 loop: CSARDRGEQFF. The DNA for the CDR3 is TGCAGTGCTAGAGATCGGGGTGAGCAGTTCTTC. The chain joins TRBV20-1 to TRBJ2-1; possible D gene TRBD2, 5 bases. Germline CDR1 DFQATT, CDR2 SNEGSKA (reference sequence). The CDR3 covers 11 residues. V was clipped by 0 bases and J by 9 bases, with 6 bases between them.

The chain couples TRBV6-6 to TRBJ2-5, with no clear D. The J call is doubtful: the DNA matches TRBJ2-7 better. Germline CDR1 and CDR2: MNHNY and SVGAGI (reference sequence). The CDR3 extends over 14 amino acids. The CDR3, as DNA: TGTGCCAGCAGCGTCCCTGGGGTGCCCTACGAGCAGTACTTC. Translated, it gives CASSVPGVPYEQYF.

The chain is built from TRBV2 and TRBJ2-6; D gene unclear. Germline CDR1 SNHLY, CDR2 FYNNEI. This CDR3 comprises 14 residues. Trimming pared 7 bases from V and 0 bases from J, leaving 7 bases between. The DNA of the CDR3 is TGTGCCAGCATGGAGTCCTCTGGGGCCAACGTCCTGACTTTC. The encoded protein is CASMESSGANVLTF.

The gene calls are TRBV10-3 and TRBJ2-7, with TRBD1 identical over 7 bases. The trim removed 2 bases at V and 5 bases at J, leaving 3 bases unmatched. The germline gives CDR1 ENHRY, CDR2 SYGVKD. This CDR3 is built from 13 residues. The CDR3 region has the DNA TGTGCCATCAGTGAGGACAGGGACCACGAGCAGTACTTC. Its protein product is CAISEDRDHEQYF.

The J gene is TRBJ2-1, the V gene TRBV28; 8 bases are a match to TRBD2. CDR1 is MDHEN and CDR2 is SYDVKM in the germline V gene. This CDR3 is 19 amino acids long. J was trimmed by 3 bases and V by 6 bases; bases with no gene match: 19. The CDR3: CASSRGGYRARRVYNEQFF. The DNA of the CDR3 is TGTGCCAGCAGCCGCGGGGGGTACCGGGCTAGGCGTGTCTACAATGAGCAGTTCTTC.

V and J are TRBV4-2 and TRBJ2-3, with TRBD2 matching 9 bases. CDR1 LGHNA and CDR2 YNFKEQ come from the germline V gene. This CDR3 is built from 17 residues. The junction had 12 bases not matched to a gene; V was cut back by 4 bases and J by 4 bases. CDR3 amino acids: CASSPVLTSGLSDTQYF. Here the CDR3 DNA reads TGTGCCAGCAGCCCAGTACTGACTAGCGGCTTATCAGATACGCAGTATTTT.

This chain links TRBV7-2 with TRBJ2-5; D gene ambiguous. Trimming took 5 bases from V and 5 from J, leaving 15 bases between them. The CDR3 runs 14 residues. Germline CDR1 is SGHTA and CDR2 is FQGNSA. CDR3 protein: CASSPDGPGETQYF. CDR3 DNA sequence: TGTGCCAGCAGCCCAGACGGCCCCGGGGAGACCCAGTACTTC.

The chain combines TRBV7-2 with TRBJ2-1, with D possibly matching TRBD1 (5 bases). Trimming cost V 5 bases and J 10 bases, with 15 bases left between them. Germline assignment: CDR1 SGHTA and CDR2 FQGNSA. The CDR3 contains 13 residues. CDR3 sequence reads: CASSKDSTGEQFF. The CDR3 region has the DNA TGTGCCAGCAGCAAAGATAGTACAGGAGAGCAGTTCTTC.

This clone was picked up one time. The chain has TRBV5-1 and TRBJ1-1, with TRBD1 identical over 10 bases. The V gene end was trimmed by 0 bases and the J gene end by 2 bases; junction bases not matched to a gene: 4. CDR3 size: 16 residues. CDR1 is SGHRS, CDR2 YFSETQ, per germline. The CDR3 DNA reads TGCGCCAGCAGCTTGGGGTCGACAGGGGGCAACACTGAAGCTTTCTTT. This encodes CASSLGSTGGNTEAFF.

A note on this clone: In the same sample, other DNA sequences code for this CDR3. The V gene is TRBV9, the J gene TRBJ2-7; D call uncertain. Germline loops: CDR1 SGDLS, CDR2 YYNGEE. This CDR3 is 14 amino acids long. Trimming took off 0 bases at V and 0 bases at J, with 7 bases between the two ends. The chain's CDR3 is CASSVGRSSYEQYF. CDR3 DNA: TGTGCCAGCAGCGTAGGACGGAGCTCCTACGAGCAGTACTTC.

The chain links TRBV7-3 to TRBJ2-1, with D perhaps TRBD1 (6 bases). CDR1 and CDR2 (germline): SGHTA, FQGTGA. V shed 5 bases and J shed 3 bases, with 8 bases lying between them. The CDR3 totals 13 residues. CDR3 nucleotides: TGTGCCAGCAGCCAGGGGAGCTACAATGAGCAGTTCTTC. Its translation is CASSQGSYNEQFF.

The chain combines TRBV29-1 with TRBJ1-6; D is undetermined. The CDR3 runs 12 residues. V was shortened by 0 bases and J by 13 bases, with 10 bases between the two germline ends. From germline, CDR1 is SQVTM and CDR2 ANQGSEA. CDR3 in amino acids: CSVEDPGGPLHF. CDR3 in DNA: TGCAGCGTTGAAGATCCCGGAGGGCCCCTCCACTTT.

This chain connects TRBV11-2 to TRBJ2-3; D is possibly TRBD1 or TRBD2 (5 bases each). From germline, CDR1 is SGHAT and CDR2 FQNNGV. The CDR3 length is 14 residues. The V gene lost 4 bases and the J gene lost 1 base, with 9 bases spanning the gap. The CDR3 bases are TGTGCCAGCAGCTCCCGAGGGGGCACAGATACGCAGTATTTT. Translated: CASSSRGGTDTQYF.

V usage is TRBV7-9 and J usage is TRBJ2-5; D is possibly TRBD1 (5 bases). Germline lookup yields CDR1 SEHNR and CDR2 FQNEAQ (reference sequence). V gave up 5 bases and J gave up 4 bases, with 14 bases separating them. There are 14 residues in the CDR3. CDR3 nucleotides: TGTGCCAGCAGCAACAATCAGGGAAGAGAGACCCAGTACTTC. Its translation is CASSNNQGRETQYF.

The chain joins TRBV28 to TRBJ2-4; a weak D match, TRBD2 (5 bases). This CDR3 is 15 amino acids long. Germline CDR1 reads MDHEN; CDR2 reads SYDVKM. Trimming removed 7 bases from V and 4 bases from J, with 17 bases in between. The CDR3 loop reads CASTLIGSGKNIQYF. CDR3 in DNA: TGTGCCAGCACCCTTATAGGATCGGGAAAAAACATTCAGTACTTC. Variable domain in full (rest from reference TRBV28 and TRBJ2-4): DVKVTQSSRYLVKRTGEKVFLECVQDMDHENMFWYRQDPGLGLRLIYFSYDVKMKEKGDIPEGYSVSREKKERFSLILESASTNQTSMYLCASTLIGSGKNIQYFGAGTRLSVL.

The chain couples TRBV29-1 to TRBJ1-1, with no clear D. Germline-derived CDR1 and CDR2 are SQVTM and ANQGSEA. CDR3 length: 13 residues. The germline V and J ends were trimmed by 6 bases and 3 bases, with 14 bases remaining between them. This CDR3 is CSVLGVRDTEAFF. Here the CDR3 DNA reads TGCAGCGTCCTCGGGGTACGGGACACTGAAGCTTTCTTT.

Of note for this clone: The junction shows a germline mismatch at one end, possibly a read error. V and J are TRBV7-7 and TRBJ2-2; 12 positions agree with TRBD2. This CDR3 is 15 amino acids long. Per the germline V gene, CDR1 is SSHAT and CDR2 is FNYEAQ (reference sequence). The CDR3 is CASSRLAGASGELFF. The DNA of the CDR3 is TGTGCTAGCAGCCGACTAGCGGGAGCCTCCGGGGAGCTGTTTTTT.

The chain has TRBV25-1 and TRBJ1-1, with a tentative D call TRBD1 (5 bases). Trimming shortened V by 1 base and J by 1 base, and 10 bases separated the two germline ends. CDR3 length: 15 amino acids. The germline V gene encodes CDR1 MGHDK and CDR2 SYGVNS. Written as DNA, the CDR3 is TGTGCCAGCAGTGAATGGGGGTTTAGGAACACTGAAGCTTTCTTT. It is translated as CASSEWGFRNTEAFF.

The genes are TRBV28 and TRBJ2-7; 10 bases match TRBD2. The CDR3 has 15 amino acids. The V segment lost 6 bases and the J segment 3 bases; nucleotides outside the gene matches: 8. The germline CDR1 and CDR2 sequences are MDHEN and SYDVKM. DNA for the CDR3: TGTGCCAGCAGCTTAAGAGCGGGAGGGGTCTACGAGCAGTACTTC. Amino acids: CASSLRAGGVYEQYF. The variable domain in full, with the rest retrieved from reference TRBV28 and TRBJ2-7, is DVKVTQSSRYLVKRTGEKVFLECVQDMDHENMFWYRQDPGLGLRLIYFSYDVKMKEKGDIPEGYSVSREKKERFSLILESASTNQTSMYLCASSLRAGGVYEQYFGPGTRLTVT.